Below, 14 T cell receptor beta chains from the same sample are listed, as sequenced in a study of shared clonotypes between healthy human individuals. Using immunoSEQ multiplex PCR, the repertoire was profiled, and TCRdb retains in-frame clones only, with some absent. The profile shows over a million clones, 98% of them singletons. Sequences were obtained from naive CD4+ T cells sorted from blood. The subset was: CD45RA+ positively selected. Source of these receptors: a man aged 30-40 years in good health.

The rearrangement links TRBV28 to TRBJ1-5, with a tentative D call TRBD1 (5 bases). V gave up 6 bases and J gave up 1 base, with 10 bases separating them. The germline gives CDR1 MDHEN, CDR2 SYDVKM. This CDR3 comprises 14 residues. The CDR3 loop is CASRRGRSNQPQHF. The CDR3 DNA sequence: TGTGCCAGCAGGAGGGGAAGGAGCAATCAGCCCCAGCATTTT.

This chain connects TRBV6-1 to TRBJ1-5; unclear D gene. V lost 4 bases and J 9 bases, leaving 7 bases between the germline ends. Germline V CDR1 and CDR2: MNHNS, SASEGT. This CDR3 is built from 11 residues. The CDR3 sequence is CASSVGGPQHF. The CDR3 DNA is TGTGCCAGCAGTGTTGGTGGGCCCCAGCATTTT.

The genes are TRBV15 and TRBJ2-7; 9 nucleotides align to TRBD2. CDR1 is LNHNV, CDR2 YYDKDF, per germline (reference sequence). This CDR3 contains 16 residues. Trimming removed 0 bases from V and 4 bases from J; junction bases left unmatched: 7. CDR3 sequence: CATSRDTASGTYEQYF. The DNA for the CDR3 is TGTGCCACCAGCAGAGATACCGCTAGCGGGACGTACGAGCAGTACTTC.

This clone was found a few times. The V call is TRBV4-1, the J call TRBJ2-3; D is uncertain. The CDR3 extends over 18 amino acids. Germline assignment: CDR1 MGHRA and CDR2 YSYEKL. Between the trimmed V and J ends, which lost 2 bases and 1 base, there was a span of 19 bases. CDR3 protein: CASSQKFPPLLGTDTQYF. In nucleotides, the CDR3 is TGCGCCAGCAGCCAAAAGTTCCCTCCGCTGTTGGGCACAGATACGCAGTATTTT.

The chain is built from TRBV5-1 and TRBJ2-3; D ambiguous. V dropped 3 bases and J dropped 2 bases, with 13 bases sitting between them. The CDR3 runs 15 residues. CDR1 and CDR2 from the germline V gene are SGHRS and YFSETQ. CDR3 sequence reads: CASSSLGPPTDTQYF. CDR3 sequence (DNA): TGCGCCAGCAGCTCCTTAGGCCCACCCACAGATACGCAGTATTTT.

The chain links TRBV21-1 to TRBJ2-7; the table gives TRBD2 as D, unverified against the DNA. TRBV21-1 is given as a pseudogene. The CDR3 is 16 residues long. The CDR3 protein is CASSNSCGRASYEQYF. The CDR3 bases are TGTGCCAGCAGCAATTCGTGCGGGAGGGCCAGCTACGAGCAGTACTTC.

This chain uses TRBV18 with TRBJ2-5, with D uncertain. Trimming took off 4 bases at V and 6 bases at J, with 12 bases between the two ends. The CDR3 runs 13 residues. From germline, CDR1 is KGHSH and CDR2 LQKENI. CDR3 loop: CASSQVYDQTQYF. The CDR3 region has the DNA TGTGCCAGCTCACAAGTGTATGACCAGACCCAGTACTTC.

The rearrangement joins TRBV18 to TRBJ2-4, with a tentative D call TRBD1 (5 bases). The CDR3 runs 15 residues. Germline lookup yields CDR1 KGHSH and CDR2 LQKENI. V was pared by 4 bases and J by 0 bases, with 10 bases between. The CDR3 DNA reads TGTGCCAGCTCACAAGGACAAATAGCCAAAAACATTCAGTACTTC. Translated: CASSQGQIAKNIQYF.

As DNA, the CDR3 is TGTGCCAGCAGCTTAGGAACCAGGGGAGGCGGGCACCAAGATACGCAGTATTTT. Its translation is CASSLGTRGGGHQDTQYF. The chain uses TRBV11-2 and TRBJ2-3; either TRBD1 or TRBD2 may fit D (6 bases each). Trimming stripped 1 base from V and 5 bases from J, with 22 bases between. This CDR3 has 18 amino acids. Germline lookup yields CDR1 SGHAT and CDR2 FQNNGV.

V gene TRBV7-6 combines with J gene TRBJ2-5; TRBD1 matches 9 bases. This CDR3 has 14 residues. Germline CDR1 is SGHVS and CDR2 is FNYEAQ. J was trimmed by 4 bases and V by 5 bases; bases with no gene match: 5. CDR3 DNA: TGTGCCAGCAGCGGACAGGGGTGGGGAGAGACCCAGTACTTC. Its translation is CASSGQGWGETQYF. The full variable domain, in which reference TRBV7-6 and TRBJ2-5 provide the parts outside the CDR3, is GAGVSQSPRYKVTKRGQDVALRCDPISGHVSLYWYRQALGQGPEFLTYFNYEAQQDKSGLPNDRFSAERPEGSISTLTIQRTEQRDSAMYRCASSGQGWGETQYFGPGTRLLVL.

The rearrangement joins TRBV2 to TRBJ2-1; TRBD2 matches 11 bases. Germline V gene lookup returns CDR1 SNHLY and CDR2 FYNNEI. The CDR3 spans 19 residues. The trim removed 6 bases at V and 0 bases at J, leaving 13 bases unmatched. CDR3 coding DNA: TGTGCCAGCAGGCGCAGGCCCGCTAGCGGGGGGATCTCCTACAATGAGCAGTTCTTC. It yields the protein CASRRRPASGGISYNEQFF.

As for this clone: Other DNA sequences in the same sample also yield this CDR3. The chain recombines TRBV30 with TRBJ2-2; perhaps TRBD2 as D (5 bases). The V gene's germline CDR1 is GTSNPN and CDR2 SVGIG (reference sequence). The CDR3 loop spans 14 amino acids. The germline V and J ends were trimmed by 0 bases and 5 bases, with 10 bases remaining between them. CDR3 region: CAWSVLGGTGELFF. CDR3 DNA: TGTGCCTGGAGTGTACTAGGAGGTACCGGGGAGCTGTTTTTT.

The rearrangement links TRBV10-3 to TRBJ2-2, with 7 bases fitting TRBD2. The V segment lost 3 bases and the J segment 1 base; nucleotides outside the gene matches: 5. Looked up from germline, CDR1 is ENHRY and CDR2 is SYGVKD. This CDR3 is built from 16 residues. The CDR3 is CAISELGLRNTGELFF. The CDR3 coding sequence is TGTGCCATCAGTGAATTGGGACTAAGGAACACCGGGGAGCTGTTTTTT.

The J gene is TRBJ2-6, the V gene TRBV6-1; TRBD1 might be the D (6 bases). Trimming removed 4 bases from V and 1 base from J, with 17 bases in between. The CDR3 consists of 18 residues. Looked up from germline, CDR1 is MNHNS and CDR2 is SASEGT. The CDR3 DNA reads as TGTGCCAGCAGTGCTATCACAGGGAAGACTTCTGGGGCCAACGTCCTGACTTTC. Protein product: CASSAITGKTSGANVLTF.